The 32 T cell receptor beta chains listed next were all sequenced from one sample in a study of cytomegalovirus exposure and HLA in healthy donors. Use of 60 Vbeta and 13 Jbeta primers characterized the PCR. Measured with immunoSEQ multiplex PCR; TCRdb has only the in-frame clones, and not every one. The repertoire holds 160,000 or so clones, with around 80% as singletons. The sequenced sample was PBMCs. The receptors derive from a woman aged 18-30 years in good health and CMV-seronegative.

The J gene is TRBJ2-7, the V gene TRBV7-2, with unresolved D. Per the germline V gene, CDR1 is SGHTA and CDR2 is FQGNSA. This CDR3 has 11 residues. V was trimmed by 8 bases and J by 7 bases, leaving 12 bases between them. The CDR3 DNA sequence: TGTGCCAGCTCCCAGATGTGGGAGCAGTACTTC. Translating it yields CASSQMWEQYF. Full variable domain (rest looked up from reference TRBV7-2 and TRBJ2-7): GAGVSQSPSNKVTEKGKDVELRCDPISGHTALYWYRQSLGQGLEFLIYFQGNSAPDKSGLPSDRFSAERTGGSVSTLTIQRTQQEDSAVYLCASSQMWEQYFGPGTRLTVT.

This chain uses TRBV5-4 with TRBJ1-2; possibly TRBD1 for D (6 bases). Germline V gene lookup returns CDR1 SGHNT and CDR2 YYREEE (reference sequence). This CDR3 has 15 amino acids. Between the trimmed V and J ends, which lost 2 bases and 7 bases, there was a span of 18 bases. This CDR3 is CASSFISGGATGYTF. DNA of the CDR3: TGTGCCAGCAGCTTTATCTCGGGGGGCGCGACTGGCTACACCTTC. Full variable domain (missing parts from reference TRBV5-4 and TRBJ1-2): ETGVTQSPTHLIKTRGQQVTLRCSSQSGHNTVSWYQQALGQGPQFIFQYYREEENGRGNFPPRFSGLQFPNYSSELNVNALELDDSALYLCASSFISGGATGYTFGSGTRLTVV.

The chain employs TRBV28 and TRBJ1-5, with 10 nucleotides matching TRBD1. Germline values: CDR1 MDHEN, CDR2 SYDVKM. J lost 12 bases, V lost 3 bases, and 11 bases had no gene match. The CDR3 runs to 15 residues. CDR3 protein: CASSFSGTGERRQHF. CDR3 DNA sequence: TGTGCCAGCAGTTTTAGCGGGACAGGGGAGCGGCGCCAGCATTTT.

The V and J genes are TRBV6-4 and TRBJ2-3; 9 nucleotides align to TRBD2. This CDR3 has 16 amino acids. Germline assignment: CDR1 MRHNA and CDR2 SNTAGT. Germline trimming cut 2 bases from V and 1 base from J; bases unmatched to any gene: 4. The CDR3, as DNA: TGTGCCAGCAGTGACAAGCGGGGGGCGGGCACAGATACGCAGTATTTT. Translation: CASSDKRGAGTDTQYF.

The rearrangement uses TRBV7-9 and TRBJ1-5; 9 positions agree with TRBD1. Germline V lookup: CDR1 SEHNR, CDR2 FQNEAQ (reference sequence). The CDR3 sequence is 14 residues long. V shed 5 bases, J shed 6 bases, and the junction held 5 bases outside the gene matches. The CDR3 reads CASSRTGGSQPQHF. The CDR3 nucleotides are TGTGCCAGCAGCCGAACAGGGGGCAGTCAGCCCCAGCATTTT.

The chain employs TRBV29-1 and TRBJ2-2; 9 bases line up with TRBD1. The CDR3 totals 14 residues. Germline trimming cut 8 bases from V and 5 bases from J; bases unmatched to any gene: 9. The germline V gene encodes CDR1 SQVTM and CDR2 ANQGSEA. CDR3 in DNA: TGCAGCATACAGGGGGCGGGCGATACCGGGGAGCTGTTTTTT. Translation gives CSIQGAGDTGELFF.

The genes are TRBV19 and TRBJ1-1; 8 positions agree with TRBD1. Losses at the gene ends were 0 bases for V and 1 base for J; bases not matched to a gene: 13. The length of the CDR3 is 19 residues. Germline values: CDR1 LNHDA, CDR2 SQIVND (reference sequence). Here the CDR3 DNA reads TGTGCCAGTAGTATAGAGCAGGGGGCGCGATTTTTGGGGAACACTGAAGCTTTCTTT. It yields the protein CASSIEQGARFLGNTEAFF. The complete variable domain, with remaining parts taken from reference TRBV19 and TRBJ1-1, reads DGGITQSPKYLFRKEGQNVTLSCEQNLNHDAMYWYRQDPGQGLRLIYYSQIVNDFQKGDIAEGYSVSREKKESFPLTVTSAQKNPTAFYLCASSIEQGARFLGNTEAFFGQGTRLTVV.

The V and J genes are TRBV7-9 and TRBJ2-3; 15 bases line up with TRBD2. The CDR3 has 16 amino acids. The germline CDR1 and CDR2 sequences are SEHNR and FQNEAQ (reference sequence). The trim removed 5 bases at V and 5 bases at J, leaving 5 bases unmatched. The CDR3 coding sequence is TGTGCCAGCAGCCCGGGACTAGCGGGGGGTGGAGATACGCAGTATTTT. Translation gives CASSPGLAGGGDTQYF.

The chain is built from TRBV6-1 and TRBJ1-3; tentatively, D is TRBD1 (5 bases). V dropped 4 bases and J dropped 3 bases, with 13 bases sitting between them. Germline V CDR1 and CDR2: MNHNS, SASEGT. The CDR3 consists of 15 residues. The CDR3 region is CASSVSTGVGNTIYF. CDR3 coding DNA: TGTGCCAGCAGTGTTTCTACGGGGGTTGGAAACACCATATATTTT.

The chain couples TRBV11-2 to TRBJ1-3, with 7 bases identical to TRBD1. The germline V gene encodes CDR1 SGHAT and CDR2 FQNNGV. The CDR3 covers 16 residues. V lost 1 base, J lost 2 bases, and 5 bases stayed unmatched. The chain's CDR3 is CASSLGTGPTGNTIYF. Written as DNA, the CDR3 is TGTGCCAGCAGCTTAGGGACAGGACCGACTGGAAACACCATATATTTT.

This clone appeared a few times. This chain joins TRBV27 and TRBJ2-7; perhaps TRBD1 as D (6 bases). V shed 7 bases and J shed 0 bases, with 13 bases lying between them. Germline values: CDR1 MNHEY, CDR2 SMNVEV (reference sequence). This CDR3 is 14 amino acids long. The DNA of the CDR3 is TGTGCCAGCATGGACAGCGCCTTCTCCTACGAGCAGTACTTC. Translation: CASMDSAFSYEQYF.

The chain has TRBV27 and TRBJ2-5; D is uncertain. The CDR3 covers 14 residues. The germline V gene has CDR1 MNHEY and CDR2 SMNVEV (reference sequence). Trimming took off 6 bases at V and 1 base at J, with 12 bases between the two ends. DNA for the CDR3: TGTGCCAGCAGGTCACGGCCGGGCCAAGAGACCCAGTACTTC. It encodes CASRSRPGQETQYF.

CDR3 protein: CATPRCYEQYF. In nucleotides, the CDR3 is TGCGCCACCCCCAGGTGCTACGAGCAGTACTTC. The V gene is TRBV10-1, the J gene TRBJ2-7; no clear D gene. CDR1 is WNHNN, CDR2 SYGVQD, per germline (reference sequence). The CDR3 is 11 residues long. V shed 10 bases and J shed 3 bases, with 10 bases lying between them.

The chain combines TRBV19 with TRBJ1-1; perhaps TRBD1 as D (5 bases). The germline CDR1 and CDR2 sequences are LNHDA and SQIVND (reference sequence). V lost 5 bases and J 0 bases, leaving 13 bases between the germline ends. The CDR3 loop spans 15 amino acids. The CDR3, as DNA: TGTGCCAGTAGTCCCCGGACAAACCTGAACACTGAAGCTTTCTTT. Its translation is CASSPRTNLNTEAFF.

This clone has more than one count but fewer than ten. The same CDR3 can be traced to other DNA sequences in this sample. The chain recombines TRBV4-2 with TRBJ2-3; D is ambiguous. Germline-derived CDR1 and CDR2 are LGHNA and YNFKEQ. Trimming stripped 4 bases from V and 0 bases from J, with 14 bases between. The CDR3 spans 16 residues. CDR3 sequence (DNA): TGTGCCAGCAGCCGGCTAGATCCCCTCAGCACAGATACGCAGTATTTT. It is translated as CASSRLDPLSTDTQYF.

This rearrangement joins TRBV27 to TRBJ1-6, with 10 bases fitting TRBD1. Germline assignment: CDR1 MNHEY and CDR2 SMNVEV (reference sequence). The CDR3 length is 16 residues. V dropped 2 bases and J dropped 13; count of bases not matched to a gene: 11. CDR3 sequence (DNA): TGTGCCAGCAGTTTAGGTCCCCGGACAGGGGGGGGCCCCCTCCACTTT. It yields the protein CASSLGPRTGGGPLHF.

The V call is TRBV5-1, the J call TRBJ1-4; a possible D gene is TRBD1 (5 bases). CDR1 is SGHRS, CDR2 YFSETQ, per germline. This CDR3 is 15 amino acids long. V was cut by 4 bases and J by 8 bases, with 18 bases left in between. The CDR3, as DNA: TGCGCCAGCAGCGCCTCAGGGACTACCCGGGAAAAACTGTTTTTT. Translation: CASSASGTTREKLFF.

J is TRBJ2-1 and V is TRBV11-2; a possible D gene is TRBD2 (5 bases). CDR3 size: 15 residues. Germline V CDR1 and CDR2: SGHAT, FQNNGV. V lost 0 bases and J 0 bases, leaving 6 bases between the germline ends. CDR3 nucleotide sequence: TGTGCCAGCAGCTTAGAGGGGAGCTCCTACAATGAGCAGTTCTTC. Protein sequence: CASSLEGSSYNEQFF.

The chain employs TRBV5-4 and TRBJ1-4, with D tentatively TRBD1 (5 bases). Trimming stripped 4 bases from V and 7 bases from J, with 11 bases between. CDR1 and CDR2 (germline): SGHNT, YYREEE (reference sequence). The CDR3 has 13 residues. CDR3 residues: CASSPGGVEKLFF. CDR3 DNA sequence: TGTGCCAGCAGCCCCGGGGGGGTTGAAAAACTGTTTTTT.

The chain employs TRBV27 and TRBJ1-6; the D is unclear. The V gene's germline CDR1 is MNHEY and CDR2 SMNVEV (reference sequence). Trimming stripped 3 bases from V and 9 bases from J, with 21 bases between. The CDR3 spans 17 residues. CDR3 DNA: TGTGCCAGCAGTTTTGGTCAAACCCTAAGGGAGGGTTCACCCCTCCACTTT. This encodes CASSFGQTLREGSPLHF.

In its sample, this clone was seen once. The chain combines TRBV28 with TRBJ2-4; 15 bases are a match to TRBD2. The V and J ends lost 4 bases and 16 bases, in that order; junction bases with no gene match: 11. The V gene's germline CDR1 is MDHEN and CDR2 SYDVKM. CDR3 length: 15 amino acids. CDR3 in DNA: TGTGCCAGCAGTTATAGCGGGACTAGCGGGGGGCGTTCCTACTTC. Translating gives CASSYSGTSGGRSYF.

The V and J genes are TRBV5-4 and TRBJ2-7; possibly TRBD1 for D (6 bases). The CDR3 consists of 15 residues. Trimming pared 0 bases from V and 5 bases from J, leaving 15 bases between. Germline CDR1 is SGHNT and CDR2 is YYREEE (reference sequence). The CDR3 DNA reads TGTGCCAGCAGCTTGGAACAGGGAATCTTAGACGAGCAGTACTTC. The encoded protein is CASSLEQGILDEQYF. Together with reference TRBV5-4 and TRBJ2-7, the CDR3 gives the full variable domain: ETGVTQSPTHLIKTRGQQVTLRCSSQSGHNTVSWYQQALGQGPQFIFQYYREEENGRGNFPPRFSGLQFPNYSSELNVNALELDDSALYLCASSLEQGILDEQYFGPGTRLTVT.

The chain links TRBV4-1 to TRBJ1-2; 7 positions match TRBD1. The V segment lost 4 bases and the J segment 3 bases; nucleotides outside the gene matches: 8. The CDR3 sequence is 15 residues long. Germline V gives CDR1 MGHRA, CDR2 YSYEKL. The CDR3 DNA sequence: TGCGCCAGCAGCCTTACCAGGGGGTCGGACTATGGCTACACCTTC. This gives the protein CASSLTRGSDYGYTF.

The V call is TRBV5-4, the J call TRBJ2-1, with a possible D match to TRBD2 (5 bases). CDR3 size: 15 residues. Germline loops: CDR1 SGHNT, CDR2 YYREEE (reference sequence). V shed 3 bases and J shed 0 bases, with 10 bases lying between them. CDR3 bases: TGTGCCAGCAGCTGGACTCAAAGCTCCTACAATGAGCAGTTCTTC. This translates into CASSWTQSSYNEQFF.

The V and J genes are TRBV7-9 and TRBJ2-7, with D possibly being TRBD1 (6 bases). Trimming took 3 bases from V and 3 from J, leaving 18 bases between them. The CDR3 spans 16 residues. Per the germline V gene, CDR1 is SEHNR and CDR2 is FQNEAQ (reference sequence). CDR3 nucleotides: TGTGCCAGCAGCTTTTACCCGGACAGAGCCCGCTACGAGCAGTACTTC. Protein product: CASSFYPDRARYEQYF.

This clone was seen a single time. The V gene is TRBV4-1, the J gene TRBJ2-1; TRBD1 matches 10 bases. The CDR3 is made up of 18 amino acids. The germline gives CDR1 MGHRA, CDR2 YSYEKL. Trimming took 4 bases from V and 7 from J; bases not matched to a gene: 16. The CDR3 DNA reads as TGCGCCAGCAGCCGACCCAGAGGGGGACAGGGGTTGGGTAATGAGCAGTTCTTC. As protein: CASSRPRGGQGLGNEQFF.

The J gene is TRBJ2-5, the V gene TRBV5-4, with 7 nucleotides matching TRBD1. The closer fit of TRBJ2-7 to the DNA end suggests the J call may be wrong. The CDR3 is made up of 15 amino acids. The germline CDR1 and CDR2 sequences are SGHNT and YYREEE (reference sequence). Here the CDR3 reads CASSFGKGAGYEQYF. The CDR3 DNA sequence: TGTGCCAGCAGCTTTGGGAAGGGGGCGGGCTACGAGCAGTACTTC.

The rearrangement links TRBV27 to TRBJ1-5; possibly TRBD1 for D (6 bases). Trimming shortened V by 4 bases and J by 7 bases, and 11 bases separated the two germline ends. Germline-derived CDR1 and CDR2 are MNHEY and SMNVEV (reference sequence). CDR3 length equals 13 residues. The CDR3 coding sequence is TGTGCCAGCAGTTCACAGGGTGGGCAGCCCCAGCATTTT. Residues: CASSSQGGQPQHF.

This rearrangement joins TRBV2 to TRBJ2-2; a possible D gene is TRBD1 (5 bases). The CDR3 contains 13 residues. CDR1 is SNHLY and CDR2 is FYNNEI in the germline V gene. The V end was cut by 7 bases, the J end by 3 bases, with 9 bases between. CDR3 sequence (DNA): TGTGCCAGCAACAGGATATACACCGGGGAGCTGTTTTTT. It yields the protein CASNRIYTGELFF.

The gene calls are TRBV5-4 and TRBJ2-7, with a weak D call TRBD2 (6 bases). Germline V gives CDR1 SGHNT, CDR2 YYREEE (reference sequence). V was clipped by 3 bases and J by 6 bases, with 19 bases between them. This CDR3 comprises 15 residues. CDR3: CASSSVGTAEGEQYF. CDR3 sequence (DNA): TGTGCCAGCAGCTCAGTGGGGACGGCGGAGGGCGAGCAGTACTTC.

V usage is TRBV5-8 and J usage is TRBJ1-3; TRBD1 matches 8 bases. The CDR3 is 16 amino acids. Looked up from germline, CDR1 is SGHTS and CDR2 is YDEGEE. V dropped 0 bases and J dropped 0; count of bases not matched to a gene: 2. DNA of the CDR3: TGTGCCAGCAGCTTGGAAGGGACAGGCTCTGGAAACACCATATATTTT. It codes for CASSLEGTGSGNTIYF.

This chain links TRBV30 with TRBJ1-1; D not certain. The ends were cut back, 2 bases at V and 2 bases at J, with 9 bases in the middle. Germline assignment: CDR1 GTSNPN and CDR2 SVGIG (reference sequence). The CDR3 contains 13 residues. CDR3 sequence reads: CAWSLAVNTEAFF. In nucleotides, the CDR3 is TGTGCCTGGAGTTTAGCTGTAAACACTGAAGCTTTCTTT.